The 24 T cell receptor beta chains in this list originate from one sample, sequenced in a study of shared clonotypes between healthy human individuals. Assay used: immunoSEQ multiplex PCR; TCRdb lists only in-frame clones, some missing. In the table there are 850,000 to 1,200,000 clones, more than 65% of which are singletons. Sequencing was performed on memory CD4+ T cells sorted from blood. Subset here: CD45RA-negative fraction. These receptors were collected from a man aged 18-30 years in good health.

CDR3 loop: CATSRGVSSGNTIYF. The CDR3 nucleotides are TGTGCCACCAGCAGAGGGGTTAGCTCTGGAAACACCATATATTTT. The chain is built from TRBV15 and TRBJ1-3; no clear D. The CDR3 is 15 amino acids. The germline CDR1 and CDR2 sequences are LNHNV and YYDKDF (reference sequence). V was clipped by 1 base and J by 0 bases, with 7 bases between them.

The chain recombines TRBV5-1 with TRBJ1-2; 9 bases map to TRBD1. Per germline, CDR1 SGHRS and CDR2 YFSETQ. With 0 bases clipped from V and 8 bases from J, the junction kept 5 bases outside the gene matches. The CDR3 consists of 14 residues. CDR3 region: CASSLGDRDSGYTF. The CDR3 region has the DNA TGCGCCAGCAGCTTGGGGGACAGGGACTCCGGCTACACCTTC.

The chain joins TRBV7-2 to TRBJ2-7; 8 positions agree with TRBD1. V lost 3 bases to trimming and J lost 5 bases; unmatched junction nucleotides: 6. CDR1 and CDR2 (germline): SGHTA, FQGNSA. The CDR3 is made up of 14 amino acids. For the CDR3, the DNA is TGTGCCAGCAGCTTTGACAGGGGCCTCCACGAGCAGTACTTC. Protein: CASSFDRGLHEQYF.

The chain joins TRBV5-4 to TRBJ1-1, with D maybe TRBD1 (6 bases). CDR1 SGHNT and CDR2 YYREEE come from the germline V gene (reference sequence). Trimming stripped 6 bases from V and 3 bases from J, with 24 bases between. The CDR3 covers 17 residues. As DNA, the CDR3 is TGTGCCAGCACAGAGCCGGGACAAAGGGTCCGGGACACTGAAGCTTTCTTT. Protein: CASTEPGQRVRDTEAFF.

This chain uses TRBV28 with TRBJ1-6, with TRBD1 matching 9 bases. The CDR3 is 14 residues long. J gave up 9 bases and V 9 bases, and 9 bases lay outside the gene matches. Per germline, CDR1 MDHEN and CDR2 SYDVKM. The CDR3, as DNA: TGTGCCAGTCTAAGGACAGGGGTGAGTTCACCCCTCCACTTT. Translation: CASLRTGVSSPLHF. The full variable domain, in which reference TRBV28 and TRBJ1-6 provide the parts outside the CDR3, is DVKVTQSSRYLVKRTGEKVFLECVQDMDHENMFWYRQDPGLGLRLIYFSYDVKMKEKGDIPEGYSVSREKKERFSLILESASTNQTSMYLCASLRTGVSSPLHFGNGTRLTVT.

The CDR3 nucleotides read TGTGCCAGTAGTACGTCCGGGACCCTACTTTATGGCTACACCTTC. Residues: CASSTSGTLLYGYTF. The chain uses TRBV19 and TRBJ1-2; D perhaps matches TRBD1 (5 bases). The CDR3 covers 15 residues. The V end lost 4 bases, the J end lost 5 bases, and 17 bases lay between the germline ends. Germline CDR1 is LNHDA and CDR2 is SQIVND (reference sequence).

This rearrangement joins TRBV19 to TRBJ2-1; no firm D call. Trimming removed 5 bases at V and 11 bases at J, with 10 bases between. The germline V gene has CDR1 LNHDA and CDR2 SQIVND (reference sequence). The CDR3 loop spans 11 amino acids. CDR3 nucleotide sequence: TGTGCCAGTAGTGTCACAGATAAGCAGTTCTTC. Protein product: CASSVTDKQFF.

CDR3 residues: CASSIDGRPNYGYTF. CDR3 in DNA: TGTGCCAGTAGTATAGACGGCAGGCCTAACTATGGCTACACCTTC. The chain employs TRBV19 and TRBJ1-2, with no clear D. The CDR3 runs 15 residues. V was cut by 0 bases and J by 0 bases, with 8 bases left in between. Germline values: CDR1 LNHDA, CDR2 SQIVND (reference sequence). The whole variable domain, remainder taken from reference TRBV19 and TRBJ1-2, is DGGITQSPKYLFRKEGQNVTLSCEQNLNHDAMYWYRQDPGQGLRLIYYSQIVNDFQKGDIAEGYSVSREKKESFPLTVTSAQKNPTAFYLCASSIDGRPNYGYTFGSGTRLTVV.

This clone was seen a few times. The chain has TRBV30 and TRBJ1-1; D perhaps matches TRBD1 (6 bases). CDR3 length: 11 residues. CDR1 and CDR2 (germline): GTSNPN, SVGIG (reference sequence). V gave up 3 bases and J gave up 11 bases, with 13 bases separating them. CDR3 DNA: TGTGCCTGGAGAGGCCGGGACAATGCTTTCTTT. Protein sequence: CAWRGRDNAFF.

This chain joins TRBV7-9 and TRBJ1-6; D is undetermined. Trimming took off 1 base at V and 5 bases at J, with 3 bases between the two ends. The CDR3 runs 13 residues. Per the germline V gene, CDR1 is SEHNR and CDR2 is FQNEAQ (reference sequence). As DNA, the CDR3 is TGTGCCAGCAGCTTAGTTGATAATTCACCCCTCCACTTT. Amino acid sequence: CASSLVDNSPLHF.

The rearrangement links TRBV5-5 to TRBJ1-1, with 7 bases lining up with TRBD1. CDR3 length: 15 residues. Germline V CDR1 and CDR2: SGHKS, YYEKEE (reference sequence). J lost 1 base, V lost 0 bases, and 3 bases had no gene match. Here the CDR3 reads CASSLAGTANTEAFF. CDR3 bases: TGTGCCAGCAGCTTGGCCGGGACAGCGAACACTGAAGCTTTCTTT.

The gene calls are TRBV9 and TRBJ2-1; D possibly corresponds to TRBD2 (6 bases). Germline V gene sequence: CDR1 SGDLS, CDR2 YYNGEE. The CDR3 has 12 residues. Trimming stripped 3 bases from V and 8 bases from J, with 9 bases between. As DNA, the CDR3 is TGTGCCAGCAGCGCGACTAGTCATGAGCAGTTCTTC. Residues: CASSATSHEQFF.

This chain joins TRBV6-5 and TRBJ2-7, with D tentatively TRBD1 (5 bases). Germline CDR1 reads MNHEY; CDR2 reads SVGAGI. This CDR3 has 15 amino acids. The germline V and J ends were trimmed by 1 base and 5 bases, with 15 bases remaining between them. DNA for the CDR3: TGTGCCAGCAGTTACTTTCGGGCAGGGAAGGACGAGCAGTACTTC. It translates to CASSYFRAGKDEQYF.

The chain has TRBV2 and TRBJ1-3, with a possible D match to TRBD1 (6 bases). Between the trimmed V and J ends, which lost 4 bases and 0 bases, there was a span of 10 bases. Germline V CDR1 and CDR2: SNHLY, FYNNEI. The CDR3 is 15 residues long. CDR3 residues: CASSADRASGNTIYF. The CDR3 DNA sequence: TGTGCCAGCAGTGCGGACAGAGCCTCTGGAAACACCATATATTTT.

As regards this clone: Other DNA sequences in the same sample also yield this CDR3. V usage is TRBV14 and J usage is TRBJ2-7; 7 nucleotides line up with TRBD2. V shed 1 base and J 3 bases; nucleotides not matched to a gene: 3. CDR1 is SGHDN and CDR2 is FVKESK in the germline V gene. The length of the CDR3 is 14 residues. This chain's CDR3 is CASSQVRGSYEQYF. CDR3 DNA: TGTGCCAGCAGCCAAGTTCGCGGGAGCTACGAGCAGTACTTC.

The chain carries TRBV28 and TRBJ1-1; TRBD1 matches 10 bases. The V gene end was trimmed by 9 bases and the J gene end by 6 bases; junction bases not matched to a gene: 13. This CDR3 comprises 15 residues. Germline CDR1 is MDHEN and CDR2 is SYDVKM. CDR3 in amino acids: CASTKFPGTGAEAFF. CDR3 DNA: TGTGCCAGTACGAAATTTCCCGGGACAGGGGCTGAAGCTTTCTTT.

The rearrangement uses TRBV4-1 and TRBJ2-1; 7 bases are shared with TRBD1. The CDR3 has 15 residues. The V and J ends lost 4 bases and 6 bases, in that order; junction bases with no gene match: 9. CDR1 is MGHRA and CDR2 is YSYEKL in the germline V gene. The CDR3 region has the DNA TGCGCCAGCAGCCTAAACATCGGGACAGTCAATGAGCAGTTCTTC. Protein: CASSLNIGTVNEQFF.

The CDR3 is CASSFDRGVAYEQYF. The CDR3 nucleotides read TGTGCCAGCAGCTTTGACAGGGGGGTGGCCTACGAGCAGTACTTC. The gene calls are TRBV5-6 and TRBJ2-7; 9 nucleotides match TRBD1. V lost 2 bases to trimming and J lost 2 bases; unmatched junction nucleotides: 5. Germline V gives CDR1 SGHDT, CDR2 YYEEEE. The CDR3 consists of 15 residues.

The CDR3: CATSRGEGYNEQFF. The CDR3 region has the DNA TGTGCCACCAGCAGAGGAGAGGGTTACAATGAGCAGTTCTTC. V gene TRBV15 combines with J gene TRBJ2-1; maybe TRBD2 (5 bases). Looked up from germline, CDR1 is LNHNV and CDR2 is YYDKDF (reference sequence). The CDR3 sequence is 14 residues long. V lost 1 base and J 4 bases, leaving 8 bases between the germline ends.

The chain has TRBV4-2 and TRBJ2-2, with no clear D. V was cut by 4 bases and J by 5 bases, with 5 bases left in between. The CDR3 extends over 12 amino acids. Looked up from germline, CDR1 is LGHNA and CDR2 is YNFKEQ. The CDR3 sequence: CASSRSTGELFF. CDR3 bases: TGTGCCAGCAGCCGAAGTACCGGGGAGCTGTTTTTT.

V and J are TRBV5-1 and TRBJ1-6; 7 positions agree with TRBD1. This CDR3 comprises 16 residues. Germline trimming cut 1 base from V and 0 bases from J; bases unmatched to any gene: 1. The germline V gene has CDR1 SGHRS and CDR2 YFSETQ. As DNA, the CDR3 is TGCGCCAGCAGCTTGCAGGGGGACTCCTATAATTCACCCCTCCACTTT. Residues: CASSLQGDSYNSPLHF.

The gene calls are TRBV10-3 and TRBJ2-1, with D unclear. Trimming pared 6 bases from V and 6 bases from J, leaving 15 bases between. Germline-derived CDR1 and CDR2 are ENHRY and SYGVKD. The CDR3 contains 14 residues. The CDR3 coding sequence is TGTGCCATCAGCGCCCAGGAAGGGTCCAATGAGCAGTTCTTC. It codes for CAISAQEGSNEQFF.

The genes are TRBV6-1 and TRBJ1-1; D perhaps matches TRBD1 (6 bases). The CDR3 loop spans 13 amino acids. V was pared by 4 bases and J by 6 bases, with 12 bases between. CDR1 and CDR2 (germline): MNHNS, SASEGT. CDR3 DNA: TGTGCCAGCAGTGTACAGGGTATCCCTGAAGCTTTCTTT. Residues: CASSVQGIPEAFF.

The chain couples TRBV2 to TRBJ1-1, with a weak D call TRBD1 (5 bases). Germline values: CDR1 SNHLY, CDR2 FYNNEI. V shed 7 bases and J shed 6 bases, with 15 bases lying between them. The CDR3 runs to 13 residues. CDR3 protein: CASMGTSGPEAFF. In nucleotides, the CDR3 is TGTGCCAGCATGGGGACGAGCGGGCCTGAAGCTTTCTTT. The entire variable domain, with the rest obtained from reference TRBV2 and TRBJ1-1, is as follows: EPEVTQTPSHQVTQMGQEVILRCVPISNHLYFYWYRQILGQKVEFLVSFYNNEISEKSEIFDDQFSVERPDGSNFTLKIRSTKLEDSAMYFCASMGTSGPEAFFGQGTRLTVV.